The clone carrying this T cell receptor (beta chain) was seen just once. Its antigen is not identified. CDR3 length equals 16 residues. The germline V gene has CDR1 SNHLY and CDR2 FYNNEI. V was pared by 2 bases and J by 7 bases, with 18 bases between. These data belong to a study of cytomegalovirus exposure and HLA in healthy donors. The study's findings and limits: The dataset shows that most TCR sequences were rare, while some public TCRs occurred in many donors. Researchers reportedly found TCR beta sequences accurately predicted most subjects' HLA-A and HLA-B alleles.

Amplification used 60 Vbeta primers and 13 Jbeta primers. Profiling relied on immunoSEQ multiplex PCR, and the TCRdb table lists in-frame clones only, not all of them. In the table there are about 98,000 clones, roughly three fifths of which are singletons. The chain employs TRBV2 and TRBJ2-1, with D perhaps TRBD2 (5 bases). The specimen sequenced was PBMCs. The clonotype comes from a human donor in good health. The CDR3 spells CASSELGGSHFNEQFF. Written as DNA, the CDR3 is TGTGCCAGCAGTGAACTCGGCGGGTCCCATTTTAATGAGCAGTTCTTC.